Below are 18 T cell receptor beta chains sequenced from a single sample in a study of regulatory T cells in long-lasting Graves disease. The time point was: newly diagnosed GD, antithyroid drugs for less than 3 months. Isolated PBMC RNA provided the starting material for the TCR library. Combining iRepertoire HTBI primers with Arm-PCR of CDR3 regions, the authors built TCR beta libraries. TCRdb itself ran the multiplex PCR reads through MiXCR, one entry per CDR3 protein. There are a few hundred thousand distinct CDR3 sequences in the sample; around 18% occur only once, and around 13% lies in the top ten. This same sample was also part of a study on T cells in Graves' hyperthyroidism and ophthalmopathy.

The sample here was peripheral blood mononuclear cells (PBMCs), taken at new diagnosis, from a patient treated with antithyroid drugs. The receptors stem from a woman aged 30 to 39 with Graves disease.

This chain joins TRBV10-3 and TRBJ1-5; the D gene is possibly TRBD1 (6 bases). This CDR3 contains 16 residues. Trimming stripped 6 bases from V and 2 bases from J, with 17 bases between. The germline V gene encodes CDR1 ENHRY and CDR2 SYGVKD. Here the CDR3 DNA reads TGTGCCATCAGCGTGGAGCTGGACAGAGGCAATCAGCCCCAGCATTTT. Translated: CAISVELDRGNQPQHF.

The sample holds many counts of this clonotype. CDR3 sequence: CSALPGADYEQYF. CDR3 sequence (DNA): TGCAGTGCCCTCCCGGGGGCTGACTACGAGCAGTACTTC. J is TRBJ2-7 and V is TRBV20-1, with D possibly being TRBD1 or TRBD2 (6 bases each). This CDR3 spans 13 amino acids. The ends were cut back, 6 bases at V and 3 bases at J, with 15 bases in the middle. Germline-derived CDR1 and CDR2 are DFQATT and SNEGSKA (reference sequence).

This clonotype came up a few times. The gene calls are TRBV11-2 and TRBJ2-7; TRBD2 might be the D (5 bases). The germline CDR1 and CDR2 sequences are SGHAT and FQNNGV. The CDR3 contains 11 residues. Trimming removed 5 bases from V and 7 bases from J, with 9 bases in between. The CDR3 protein is CASSPGGEQYF. The DNA for the CDR3 is TGTGCCAGCAGCCCAGGCGGGGAGCAGTACTTC.

This clonotype appeared a few times. The genes are TRBV12-3 or TRBV12-4 and TRBJ2-5; TRBD1 matches 11 bases. V lost 5 bases and J lost 5; bases outside the gene matches: 7. The CDR3 spans 15 residues. This CDR3 is CASSAGQGAWETQYF. DNA of the CDR3: TGTGCCAGCAGTGCCGGACAGGGGGCATGGGAGACCCAGTACTTC.

This clonotype was recorded many times. The chain joins TRBV20-1 to TRBJ2-7, with 8 bases that match TRBD2. J lost 4 bases, V lost 2 bases, and 13 bases had no gene match. This CDR3 comprises 16 residues. Germline V CDR1 and CDR2: DFQATT, SNEGSKA (reference sequence). Here the CDR3 DNA reads TGCAGTGCTAGAACCCCGGGGGGGGGGGCGGATTACGAGCAGTACTTC. It encodes CSARTPGGGADYEQYF.

The V call is TRBV2, the J call TRBJ2-1, with D hard to call. The CDR3 is made up of 11 amino acids. The V end was cut by 7 bases, the J end by 8 bases, with 9 bases between. The V gene's germline CDR1 is SNHLY and CDR2 FYNNEI. The CDR3 nucleotides are TGTGCCAGCATGGAAGGTTATGAGCAGTTCTTC. Amino acid sequence: CASMEGYEQFF. The full variable domain, in which reference TRBV2 and TRBJ2-1 provide the parts outside the CDR3, is EPEVTQTPSHQVTQMGQEVILRCVPISNHLYFYWYRQILGQKVEFLVSFYNNEISEKSEIFDDQFSVERPDGSNFTLKIRSTKLEDSAMYFCASMEGYEQFFGPGTRLTVL.

This clonotype was seen repeatedly, ten times or more. V usage is TRBV5-1 and J usage is TRBJ1-1; D is undetermined. This CDR3 comprises 14 residues. V was shortened by 0 bases and J by 3 bases, with 9 bases between the two germline ends. The V gene's germline CDR1 is SGHRS and CDR2 YFSETQ. CDR3 bases: TGCGCCAGCAGCTTGGGGGTCGGGGACACTGAAGCTTTCTTT. Its protein is CASSLGVGDTEAFF.

This clonotype was detected many times. The chain couples TRBV10-1 to TRBJ2-1, with D possibly matching TRBD2 (5 bases). CDR3 size: 13 residues. Looked up from germline, CDR1 is WNHNN and CDR2 is SYGVQD (reference sequence). The germline V and J ends were trimmed by 5 bases and 6 bases, with 11 bases remaining between them. CDR3 sequence reads: CASSRVRGNEQFF. The CDR3 nucleotides are TGCGCCAGCAGTCGAGTACGGGGCAATGAGCAGTTCTTC.

This clonotype occurred a few times. One end of the junction fails to match germline, which may point to a read error. The chain links TRBV7-7 to TRBJ1-4, with 7 bases identical to TRBD1. CDR1 is SSHAT and CDR2 is FNYEAQ in the germline V gene (reference sequence). The CDR3 is made up of 17 amino acids. For the CDR3, the DNA is TGTGCTAGCAGCCGGGGGGGGTGGACAGGAGAAAATGAAAAGCTGCTTTTT. Encoded protein: CASSRGGWTGENEKLLF. Combining the CDR3 with reference TRBV7-7 and TRBJ1-4 gives the whole variable domain GAGVSQSPRYKVTKRGQDVTLRCDPISSHATLYWYQQALGQGPEFLTYFNYEAQPDKSGLPSDRFSAERPEGSISTLTIQRTEQRDSAMYRCASSRGGWTGENEKLLFGSGTQLSVL.

As regards this clonotype: A much larger clone sits a single nucleotide away, making a read error possible. The chain uses TRBV5-6 and TRBJ2-7; possibly TRBD1 or TRBD2 for D (6 bases each). Trimming stripped 3 bases from V and 7 bases from J, with 20 bases between. Germline CDR1 reads SGHDT; CDR2 reads YYEEEE. CDR3 length: 15 residues. CDR3 DNA sequence: TGTGCCAGCAGCTGGACGGGGGCTACCTATGGGGAGCAGTACTTC. Translation: CASSWTGATYGEQYF.

This clonotype was detected ten times or more. V gene TRBV5-1 combines with J gene TRBJ1-1, with D unclear. CDR1 and CDR2 from the germline V gene are SGHRS and YFSETQ. V dropped 4 bases and J dropped 3 bases, with 4 bases sitting between them. CDR3 length: 11 residues. CDR3: CASSGHTEAFF. For the CDR3, the DNA is TGCGCCAGCAGCGGGCACACTGAAGCTTTCTTT.

This sequence joins TRBV9 and TRBJ1-4; D remains ambiguous. V lost 0 bases to trimming and J lost 10 bases, with 16 bases between them. In germline, CDR1 is SGDLS, CDR2 YYNGEE. The CDR3 length is 15 residues. CDR3 DNA: TGTGCCAGCAGCGTAGGTCCGGAAGGCCCGGGAAAACTGTTTTTT. Translation gives CASSVGPEGPGKLFF. The full variable domain, completed using reference TRBV9 and TRBJ1-4, is DSGVTQTPKHLITATGQRVTLRCSPRSGDLSVYWYQQSLDQGLQFLIQYYNGEERAKGNILERFSAQQFPDLHSELNLSSLELGDSALYFCASSVGPEGPGKLFFGSGTQLSVL.

Ten or more counts support this clonotype. The DNA of the CDR3 is TGTGCCTGCTGGGTGGATGAAAAACTGTTTTTT. It yields the protein CACWVDEKLFF. The chain links TRBV6-1 to TRBJ1-4; D unclear. CDR1 and CDR2 from the germline V gene are MNHNS and SASEGT. V was cut by 11 bases and J by 6 bases, with 10 bases left in between. This CDR3 has 11 residues.

The table lists this clonotype with many counts. The chain couples TRBV7-3 to TRBJ2-7, with a weak D call TRBD1 (5 bases). Germline values: CDR1 SGHTA, CDR2 FQGTGA. The CDR3 spans 13 residues. Deletions cut 5 bases from V and 5 bases from J, with 13 bases between. CDR3 sequence (DNA): TGTGCCAGCAGCCGTGCTGGGGCCCACGAGCAGTACTTC. It codes for CASSRAGAHEQYF.

As to this clonotype: One base away lies a much larger clone, so this may be a sequencing read error. The chain uses TRBV7-2 and TRBJ1-2, with D maybe TRBD1 (5 bases). CDR3 length: 13 residues. Trimming took off 6 bases at V and 3 bases at J, with 11 bases between the two ends. The germline gives CDR1 SGHTA, CDR2 FQGNSA. The CDR3 reads CASSFRGYYGYTF. DNA for the CDR3: TGTGCCAGCAGTTTTCGGGGCTACTATGGCTACACCTTC. The full variable domain, completed using reference TRBV7-2 and TRBJ1-2, is GAGVSQSPSNKVTEKGKDVELRCDPISGHTALYWYRQSLGQGLEFLIYFQGNSAPDKSGLPSDRFSAERTGGSVSTLTIQRTQQEDSAVYLCASSFRGYYGYTFGSGTRLTVV.

This clonotype occurred many times. The chain is built from TRBV2 and TRBJ1-6; D is uncertain. The CDR3 has 12 residues. V gave up 5 bases and J gave up 9 bases, with 8 bases separating them. Germline V gives CDR1 SNHLY, CDR2 FYNNEI. The CDR3 sequence is CASSSSVSPLHF. The DNA of the CDR3 is TGTGCCAGCAGTTCCTCAGTTTCACCCCTCCACTTT.

This clonotype has just a few counts. This chain uses TRBV12-5 with TRBJ1-2, with 9 bases lining up with TRBD1. Germline V CDR1 and CDR2: LGHNT, FRNRAP. The CDR3 extends over 16 amino acids. The junction had 3 bases not matched to a gene; V was cut back by 1 base and J by 0 bases. The CDR3 region has the DNA TGTGCTAGTGGTTTGGGCACAGGGGGCCCTAACTATGGCTACACCTTC. It codes for CASGLGTGGPNYGYTF.

This clonotype was counted many times. The chain couples TRBV18 to TRBJ2-1, with D unresolved. V was trimmed by 3 bases and J by 10 bases, leaving 13 bases between them. Germline CDR1 and CDR2: KGHSH and LQKENI. The CDR3 has 13 amino acids. The CDR3 protein is CASSPSTGEEQFF. In nucleotides, the CDR3 is TGTGCCAGCTCACCCTCAACCGGAGAGGAGCAGTTCTTC. Full variable domain (rest looked up from reference TRBV18 and TRBJ2-1): NAGVMQNPRHLVRRRGQEARLRCSPMKGHSHVYWYRQLPEEGLKFMVYLQKENIIDESGMPKERFSAEFPKEGPSILRIQQVVRGDSAAYFCASSPSTGEEQFFGPGTRLTVL.